These 28 T cell receptor beta chains originate from one sample sequenced in a study of beta chain features in type 1 diabetes. The authors reverse transcribed all of the isolated RNA, so sequencing captured expressed TCRB transcripts. Clones were read by immunoSEQ multiplex PCR, and TCRdb kept only the in-frame ones, dropping some. The sample holds under 800,000 clones; about 16% are singletons and the top ten take about 0.097%. The sample consisted of naive CD4+ T cells from blood. Receptors originate from a man aged 18 to 29 in good health.

The chain employs TRBV15 and TRBJ2-5; 8 nucleotides match TRBD1. Trimming cost V 3 bases and J 11 bases; bases outside gene matches: 8. CDR3 size: 13 residues. Looked up from germline, CDR1 is LNHNV and CDR2 is YYDKDF (reference sequence). The CDR3 protein is CATSRDRVGEQYF. CDR3 nucleotides: TGTGCCACCAGCAGGGACAGGGTGGGAGAGCAGTACTTC.

The gene calls are TRBV7-9 and TRBJ2-2, with TRBD2 matching 8 bases. With V trimmed by 6 bases and J by 0 bases, 3 bases remained unmatched. The CDR3 covers 15 residues. Germline values: CDR1 SEHNR, CDR2 FQNEAQ (reference sequence). The CDR3 DNA reads TGTGCCAGCAGAGTAGCGGGGTCGAACACCGGGGAGCTGTTTTTT. This sequence encodes CASRVAGSNTGELFF.

This clone was picked up a small number of times. V gene TRBV5-1 combines with J gene TRBJ2-5, with a possible D match to TRBD1 (5 bases). V lost 2 bases and J lost 1, with 12 bases in between. Germline CDR1 SGHRS, CDR2 YFSETQ. The CDR3 has 15 residues. The DNA of the CDR3 is TGCGCCAGCAGCTTAGATCCAGGGATCCAAGAGACCCAGTACTTC. Translation: CASSLDPGIQETQYF.

This clone was seen more than once but under ten times. V gene TRBV7-3 combines with J gene TRBJ2-3; 9 positions match TRBD1. Germline V CDR1 and CDR2: SGHTA, FQGTGA. CDR3 length equals 18 residues. Trimming took 1 base from V and 2 from J; bases not matched to a gene: 10. CDR3 nucleotides: TGTGCCAGCAGCTTAAAGAGCGGCGGGACAGGGACCACAGATACGCAGTATTTT. Its translation: CASSLKSGGTGTTDTQYF.

The V call is TRBV19, the J call TRBJ2-7; the D is unclear. Between the trimmed V and J ends, which lost 5 bases and 0 bases, there was a span of 8 bases. Germline CDR1 LNHDA, CDR2 SQIVND (reference sequence). This CDR3 comprises 13 residues. CDR3: CASSATDSYEQYF. The CDR3 DNA sequence: TGTGCCAGTAGTGCTACGGACTCCTACGAGCAGTACTTC.

The chain joins TRBV30 to TRBJ2-5; 10 bases agree with TRBD2. With V trimmed by 2 bases and J by 4 bases, 7 bases remained unmatched. The CDR3 has 15 amino acids. The germline V gene has CDR1 GTSNPN and CDR2 SVGIG (reference sequence). The CDR3 sequence is CAWSRGSGGIETQYF. CDR3 nucleotides: TGTGCCTGGAGTCGGGGTAGCGGGGGGATAGAGACCCAGTACTTC.

This clone was recorded a few times. J is TRBJ2-5 and V is TRBV5-1; D is unclear. The V end lost 2 bases, the J end lost 0 bases, and 5 bases lay between the germline ends. CDR3 length equals 13 residues. The germline CDR1 and CDR2 sequences are SGHRS and YFSETQ. CDR3 DNA: TGCGCCAGCAGCTTCGAGTACCAAGAGACCCAGTACTTC. Translating gives CASSFEYQETQYF.

This clone has just a few counts. V is TRBV6-5 and J is TRBJ2-3, with D perhaps matching TRBD1 or TRBD2 (5 bases each). Trimming cost V 1 base and J 4 bases, with 12 bases left between them. Germline V gene sequence: CDR1 MNHEY, CDR2 SVGAGI. CDR3 length: 15 residues. CDR3 nucleotides: TGTGCCAGCAGTTACTATACTAGGGGCTCAGATACGCAGTATTTT. Encoded protein: CASSYYTRGSDTQYF.

This clone was counted only a few times. This chain joins TRBV2 and TRBJ1-2; 8 bases map to TRBD1. The CDR3 extends over 14 amino acids. The germline V gene has CDR1 SNHLY and CDR2 FYNNEI. V gave up 1 base and J gave up 6 bases; unmatched junction bases: 4. CDR3 nucleotide sequence: TGTGCCAGCAGTGAAGACCGGACAGGGAATGGCTACACCTTC. Protein product: CASSEDRTGNGYTF.

The J gene is TRBJ2-1, the V gene TRBV4-1, with 8 positions matching TRBD1. V gave up 4 bases and J gave up 5 bases; unmatched junction bases: 10. Germline assignment: CDR1 MGHRA and CDR2 YSYEKL. The CDR3 is 16 residues long. Here the CDR3 reads CASSLMWRDRNNEQFF. In nucleotides, the CDR3 is TGCGCCAGCAGCCTAATGTGGAGGGACAGGAACAATGAGCAGTTCTTC.

The chain has TRBV7-2 and TRBJ1-5, with D possibly matching TRBD1 (5 bases). V lost 2 bases to trimming and J lost 6 bases, with 23 bases between them. The CDR3 consists of 18 residues. Germline loops: CDR1 SGHTA, CDR2 FQGNSA. The CDR3 region has the DNA TGTGCCAGCAGCTTATCCCGCGACTCAGGGAGATCAGGTCAGCCCCAGCATTTT. This sequence encodes CASSLSRDSGRSGQPQHF.

The table lists this clone with a count of one. V usage is TRBV6-6 and J usage is TRBJ2-7, with no clear D. Looked up from germline, CDR1 is MNHNY and CDR2 is SVGAGI (reference sequence). This CDR3 contains 12 residues. V lost 6 bases and J 2 bases, leaving 8 bases between the germline ends. CDR3 protein: CASRSGPYEQYF. CDR3 bases: TGTGCCAGCAGGAGTGGTCCCTACGAGCAGTACTTC.

This clone was seen a few times. This chain links TRBV28 with TRBJ2-7, with 12 bases aligning to TRBD1. Losses at the gene ends were 3 bases for V and 6 bases for J; bases not matched to a gene: 3. This CDR3 has 14 residues. Looked up from germline, CDR1 is MDHEN and CDR2 is SYDVKM. As DNA, the CDR3 is TGTGCCAGCAGTTTGGGACAGGGGGCCGGCGAGCAGTACTTC. Translation gives CASSLGQGAGEQYF.

V gene TRBV10-3 combines with J gene TRBJ2-2; TRBD2 is a possible D gene (6 bases). V dropped 7 bases and J dropped 0 bases, with 9 bases sitting between them. The CDR3 runs to 14 residues. Per germline, CDR1 ENHRY and CDR2 SYGVKD. CDR3 coding DNA: TGTGCCATCAACGGGGGATCGAACACCGGGGAGCTGTTTTTT. Its protein is CAINGGSNTGELFF.

This clone was detected only a few times. V and J are TRBV5-1 and TRBJ1-1; D gene uncertain. V was shortened by 0 bases and J by 0 bases, with 9 bases between the two germline ends. There are 15 residues in the CDR3. Looked up from germline, CDR1 is SGHRS and CDR2 is YFSETQ. The CDR3 protein is CASSLAEGMNTEAFF. CDR3 nucleotides: TGCGCCAGCAGCTTGGCCGAAGGGATGAACACTGAAGCTTTCTTT.

This clone was detected a few times. This chain joins TRBV25-1 and TRBJ1-4, with 9 bases lining up with TRBD1. Trimming cost V 4 bases and J 8 bases; bases outside gene matches: 8. Germline CDR1 and CDR2: MGHDK and SYGVNS. The CDR3 has 15 residues. The CDR3 region has the DNA TGTGCCAGCAGTGGTACAGGGGGCGCAGGAGAAAAACTGTTTTTT. Its translation is CASSGTGGAGEKLFF.

In nucleotides, the CDR3 is TGTGCCAGTAGTATAAGAGAGGGAGGGAGGAAAGGCTACAATGAGCAGTTCTTC. Translation gives CASSIREGGRKGYNEQFF. V usage is TRBV19 and J usage is TRBJ2-1, with 7 bases lining up with TRBD2. Per the germline V gene, CDR1 is LNHDA and CDR2 is SQIVND (reference sequence). Germline trimming cut 2 bases from V and 3 bases from J; bases unmatched to any gene: 13. The CDR3 is 18 residues long.

The chain couples TRBV7-2 to TRBJ2-5, with D hard to call. TRBJ2-7 matches the DNA end more closely, so the J call is doubtful. The CDR3 loop spans 10 amino acids. From germline, CDR1 is SGHTA and CDR2 FQGNSA. CDR3 DNA sequence: TGTGCCAGCAGTCCCAACGAGCAGTACTTC. Protein: CASSPNEQYF.

The chain joins TRBV25-1 to TRBJ1-2; 9 bases are a match to TRBD1. The V segment lost 6 bases and the J segment 2 bases; nucleotides outside the gene matches: 7. This CDR3 comprises 15 residues. Germline lookup yields CDR1 MGHDK and CDR2 SYGVNS. CDR3 in DNA: TGTGCCAGCAGGGACTCCGGGACAGGGAACTATGGCTACACCTTC. This translates into CASRDSGTGNYGYTF.

The chain recombines TRBV19 with TRBJ2-7, with 11 bases that match TRBD2. Germline lookup yields CDR1 LNHDA and CDR2 SQIVND (reference sequence). This CDR3 contains 19 residues. The V segment lost 6 bases and the J segment 1 base; nucleotides outside the gene matches: 17. The CDR3 region has the DNA TGTGCCAGTAGCTTTTATAGCGGGAGGGCCTCCGGGGCGTCCTACGAGCAGTACTTC. Translated: CASSFYSGRASGASYEQYF.

Only a few counts were recorded for this clone. This sequence joins TRBV29-1 and TRBJ2-7, with TRBD1 matching over 11 bases. After removal of 7 bases from V and 6 bases from J, the junction contained 11 bases not matched to a gene. CDR1 SQVTM and CDR2 ANQGSEA come from the germline V gene. The CDR3 extends over 14 amino acids. CDR3 bases: TGCAGCGGAGGCCCGGGGACAGGGGGTGGCGAGCAGTACTTC. Protein: CSGGPGTGGGEQYF.

The J gene is TRBJ2-5, the V gene TRBV7-2, with D possibly being TRBD1 or TRBD2 (5 bases each). This CDR3 contains 15 residues. Germline V gene lookup returns CDR1 SGHTA and CDR2 FQGNSA. Between the trimmed V and J ends, which lost 5 bases and 4 bases, there was a span of 17 bases. CDR3 bases: TGTGCCAGCAGCCCCCGGGGCCGGTCGGGAGAGACCCAGTACTTC. This translates into CASSPRGRSGETQYF.

The CDR3 is CASSIGGAGANVLTF. CDR3 coding DNA: TGTGCCAGTAGTATAGGAGGAGCTGGGGCCAACGTCCTGACTTTC. The rearrangement uses TRBV19 and TRBJ2-6; D is unclear. Trimming took 1 base from V and 2 from J, leaving 6 bases between them. The V gene's germline CDR1 is LNHDA and CDR2 SQIVND (reference sequence). The CDR3 extends over 15 amino acids.

This clone was found a few times. V usage is TRBV4-2 and J usage is TRBJ2-1; the D is unclear. CDR1 and CDR2 (germline): LGHNA, YNFKEQ. This CDR3 is built from 12 residues. The V gene lost 4 bases and the J gene lost 6 bases, with 7 bases spanning the gap. CDR3 DNA: TGTGCCAGCAGCCCTCGGAGCAATGAGCAGTTCTTC. Its protein product is CASSPRSNEQFF.

The chain couples TRBV14 to TRBJ1-2, with 7 positions matching TRBD1. Losses at the gene ends were 4 bases for V and 4 bases for J; bases not matched to a gene: 12. This CDR3 is built from 16 residues. In germline, CDR1 is SGHDN, CDR2 FVKESK. The CDR3 spells CASSPLGQEDLYGYTF. CDR3 bases: TGTGCCAGCAGCCCTCTCGGACAGGAGGACCTCTATGGCTACACCTTC.

This clone was seen a few times. Written as DNA, the CDR3 is TGTGCCAGCAGTGGGACAAAGGAGGGGTCCTATGGCTACACCTTC. Protein product: CASSGTKEGSYGYTF. V gene TRBV2 combines with J gene TRBJ1-2; possibly TRBD1 for D (5 bases). Trimming removed 4 bases at V and 4 bases at J, with 16 bases between. CDR1 and CDR2 (germline): SNHLY, FYNNEI. The CDR3 runs to 15 residues.

This chain joins TRBV10-3 and TRBJ2-3; no reliable D call. The germline V and J ends were trimmed by 3 bases and 2 bases, with 3 bases remaining between them. The CDR3 has 12 residues. CDR1 and CDR2 from the germline V gene are ENHRY and SYGVKD. The chain's CDR3 is CAISDYTDTQYF. The CDR3 bases are TGTGCCATCAGTGATTACACAGATACGCAGTATTTT.

This clone has only a few counts. A junction boundary mismatches the germline segment, possibly from a read error. The chain couples TRBV5-6 to TRBJ2-7; D not certain. This CDR3 is built from 11 residues. From germline, CDR1 is SGHDT and CDR2 YYEEEE. The CDR3 bases are TGTGCCAGCAGCTTGAAATGGGCAACCAGATTC. This translates into CASSLKWATRF.